A selection of T cell receptor beta chains follows, all from one sample in a study of cytomegalovirus exposure and HLA in healthy donors. Method: immunoSEQ multiplex PCR; TCRdb's copy keeps in-frame clones and lacks some. The sample includes some 150,000 clones, 89% of them seen just once. Sequenced material: PBMCs. These receptors were taken from a woman aged 18-35 years in good health and CMV-seropositive. The CDR3 runs from the conserved cysteine through the conserved F or W. D genes are given only for firm matches. Not every row has a clone size; where given, it reads once, few, many or a size class.

clone_size j_call d_call v_call cdr3_aa cdr3_nt
few TRBJ2-6 TRBD2 TRBV7-8 CASSLGGIAGSSGANVLTF TGTGCCAGCAGCTTAGGGGGGATAGCGGGGAGCTCTGGGGCCAACGTCCTGACTTTC
once TRBJ2-5 - TRBV5-6 CASSLDSQETQYF TGTGCCAGCAGCCTGGACAGCCAAGAGACCCAGTACTTC
- TRBJ2-7 - TRBV7-9 CASSTWSGAYEQYF TGTGCCAGCAGCACCTGGTCGGGAGCCTACGAGCAGTACTTC
- TRBJ1-1 - TRBV9 CASSPPQGRAFF TGTGCCAGCAGCCCACCCCAGGGTAGGGCTTTCTTT
- TRBJ1-1 TRBD1 TRBV6-5 CASTMGQGFPEAFF TGTGCCAGCACAATGGGACAGGGTTTTCCTGAAGCTTTCTTT
- TRBJ1-1 - TRBV5-6 CASSSRRGNTEAFF TGTGCCAGCAGCTCCCGCCGGGGGAACACTGAAGCTTTCTTT
- TRBJ2-4 TRBD1 TRBV19 CASSPGQGGNIQYF TGTGCCAGTAGCCCGGGACAGGGGGGAAACATTCAGTACTTC
- TRBJ2-5 - TRBV2 CASSVGAAETQYF TGTGCCAGCAGTGTGGGGGCTGCAGAGACCCAGTACTTC
once TRBJ2-5 TRBD1 TRBV6-5 CASSYGDRAGTQYF TGTGCCAGCAGTTACGGGGACAGAGCTGGGACCCAGTACTTC
- TRBJ1-1 - TRBV30 CAWRAKNTEAFF TGTGCCTGGAGGGCAAAGAACACTGAAGCTTTCTTT
- TRBJ1-5 - TRBV18 CASSPRGSTPKGYQPQHF TGTGCCAGCTCACCAAGGGGATCGACGCCTAAAGGGTATCAGCCCCAGCATTTT
- TRBJ1-5 TRBD1 TRBV6-5 CASSYDRGTQPQHF TGTGCCAGCAGTTATGACAGGGGAACACAGCCCCAGCATTTT
- TRBJ2-3 - TRBV6-5 CASSYSIRGRGDTQYF TGTGCCAGCAGTTACTCGATAAGGGGGCGGGGAGATACGCAGTATTTT
- TRBJ2-5 TRBD1 TRBV6-5 CASSWTGSLETQYF TGTGCCAGCAGTTGGACAGGGTCCCTAGAGACCCAGTACTTC
- TRBJ1-2 TRBD1 TRBV28 CASSSDRGGYTF TGTGCCAGCAGTTCTGACAGGGGGGGCTACACCTTC
- TRBJ2-3 TRBD1 TRBV29-1 CSVESPGTGGTDTQYF TGCAGCGTTGAATCCCCCGGGACAGGGGGCACAGATACGCAGTATTTT
- TRBJ2-1 - TRBV9 CASSPPLGRNEQFF TGTGCCAGCAGCCCGCCACTAGGGCGGAATGAGCAGTTCTTC
- TRBJ2-7 TRBD2 TRBV11-2 CASSEPSSGVGEQYF TGTGCCAGCAGCGAACCCTCTAGCGGGGTGGGCGAGCAGTACTTC
- TRBJ1-5 TRBD1 TRBV6-5 CASRGQGGNQPQHF TGTGCCAGCAGAGGACAGGGGGGAAATCAGCCCCAGCATTTT
- TRBJ1-4 TRBD1 TRBV5-5 CASSPPTGLPNEKLFF TGTGCCAGCAGCCCGCCGACAGGGTTACCTAATGAAAAACTGTTTTTT
- TRBJ1-2 - TRBV5-6 CASSLGPGENYGYTF TGTGCCAGCAGCTTGGGTCCGGGGGAGAACTATGGCTACACCTTC
- TRBJ1-5 - TRBV28 CASSLLRGSNQPQHF TGTGCCAGCAGTTTGCTAAGGGGTAGCAATCAGCCCCAGCATTTT